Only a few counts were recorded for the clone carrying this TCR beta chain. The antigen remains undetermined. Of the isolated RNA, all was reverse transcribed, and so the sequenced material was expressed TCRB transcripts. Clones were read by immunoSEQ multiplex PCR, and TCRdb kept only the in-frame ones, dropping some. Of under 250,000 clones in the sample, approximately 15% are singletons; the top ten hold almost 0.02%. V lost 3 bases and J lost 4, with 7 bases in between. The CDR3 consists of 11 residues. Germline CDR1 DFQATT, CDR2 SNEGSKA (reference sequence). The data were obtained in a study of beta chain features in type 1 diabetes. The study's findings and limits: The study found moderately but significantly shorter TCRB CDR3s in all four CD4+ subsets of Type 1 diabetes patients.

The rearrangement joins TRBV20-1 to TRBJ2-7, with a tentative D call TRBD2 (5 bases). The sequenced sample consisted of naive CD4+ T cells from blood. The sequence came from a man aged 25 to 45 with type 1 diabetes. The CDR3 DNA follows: TGCAGTGCTAGTGAGGGTTACGAGCAGTACTTC. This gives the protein CSASEGYEQYF.